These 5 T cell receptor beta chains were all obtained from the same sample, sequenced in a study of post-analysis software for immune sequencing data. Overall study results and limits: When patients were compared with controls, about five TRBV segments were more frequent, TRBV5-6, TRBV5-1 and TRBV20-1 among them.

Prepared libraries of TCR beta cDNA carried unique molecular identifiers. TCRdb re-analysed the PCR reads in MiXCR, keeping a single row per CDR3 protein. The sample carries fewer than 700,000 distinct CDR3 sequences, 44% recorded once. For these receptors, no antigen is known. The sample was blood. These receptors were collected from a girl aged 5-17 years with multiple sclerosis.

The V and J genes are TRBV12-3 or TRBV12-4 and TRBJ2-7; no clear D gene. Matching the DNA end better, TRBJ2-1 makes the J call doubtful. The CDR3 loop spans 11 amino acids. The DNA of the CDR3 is TGTGCCAGCACCTTAAGAAACGAGCAGTTCTTC. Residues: CASTLRNEQFF.

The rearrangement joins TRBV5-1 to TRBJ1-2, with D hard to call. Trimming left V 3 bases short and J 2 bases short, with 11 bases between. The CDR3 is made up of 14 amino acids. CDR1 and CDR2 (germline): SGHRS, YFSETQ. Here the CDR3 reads CASSSAAVNYGYTF. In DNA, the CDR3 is TGCGCCAGCAGCTCCGCGGCAGTGAACTATGGCTACACCTTC.

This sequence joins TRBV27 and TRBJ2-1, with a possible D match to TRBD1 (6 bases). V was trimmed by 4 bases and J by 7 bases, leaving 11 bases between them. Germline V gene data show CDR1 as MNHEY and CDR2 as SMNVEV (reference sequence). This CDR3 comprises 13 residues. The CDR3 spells CASSWGPGNEQFF. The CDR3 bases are TGTGCCAGCAGTTGGGGGCCAGGGAATGAGCAGTTCTTC.

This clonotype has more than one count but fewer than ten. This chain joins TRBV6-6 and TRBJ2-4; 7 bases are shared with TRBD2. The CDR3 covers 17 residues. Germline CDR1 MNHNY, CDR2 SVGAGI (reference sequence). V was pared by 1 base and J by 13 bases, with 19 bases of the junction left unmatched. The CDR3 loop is CASSYWSRLDVTGGQYF. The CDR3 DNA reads TGTGCCAGCAGTTACTGGTCTCGGCTAGACGTCACCGGGGGGCAGTACTTC.

CDR3 bases: TGCAGCGTTGAATGGCAAGTCCCCTACGAGCAGTACTTC. Its protein product is CSVEWQVPYEQYF. The rearrangement links TRBV29-1 to TRBJ2-7; D unresolved. Trimming pared 2 bases from V and 2 bases from J, leaving 10 bases between. This CDR3 has 13 residues. Germline V lookup: CDR1 SQVTM, CDR2 ANQGSEA.